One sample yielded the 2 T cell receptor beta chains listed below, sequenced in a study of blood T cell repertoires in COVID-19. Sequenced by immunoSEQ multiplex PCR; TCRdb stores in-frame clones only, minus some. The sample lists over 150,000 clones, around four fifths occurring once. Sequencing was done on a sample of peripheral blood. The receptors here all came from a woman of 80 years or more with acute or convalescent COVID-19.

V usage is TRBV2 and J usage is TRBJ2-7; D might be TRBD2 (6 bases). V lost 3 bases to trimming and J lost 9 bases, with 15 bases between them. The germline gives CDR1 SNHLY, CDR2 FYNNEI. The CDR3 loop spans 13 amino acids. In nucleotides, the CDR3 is TGTGCCAGCAGTGATAAAGTGCGGGGAGGGCAGTACTTC. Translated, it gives CASSDKVRGGQYF.

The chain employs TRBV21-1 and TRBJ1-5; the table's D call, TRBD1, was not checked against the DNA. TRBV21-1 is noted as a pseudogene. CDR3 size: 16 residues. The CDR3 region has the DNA TGTGCCAGCAGCATTCCCCCAGGAATTAGCAATCAGCCCCAGCATTTT. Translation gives CASSIPPGISNQPQHF.